This record looks at one T cell receptor beta chain sequence and its context. This clone was seen only a few times. The target of this receptor is not known. Gene names and germline sequences here are all drawn from mouse data. The read gets to within 1 residue of the CDR3 end, and the germline J gene fills in the rest. Relative to germline, V is 4 bases shorter and J is 0 bases shorter, with 8 bases between their ends. Taken from the germline V gene (reference sequence), the CDR1 and CDR2 loops are KGHPV and FQNQEV. From the cysteine through the phenylalanine, the CDR3 covers 14 amino acids. The DNA shown is the part of the CDR3 that was read: 39 bases, in frame from base 1. This specimen belongs to a study of tissue T cells after allogeneic stem cell transplantation (dated 2022 in TCRdb). Describing the broader study: The study profiled TCR beta repertoires across many tissues from research autopsies of patients with and without GVHD, plus mouse models of GVHD. The human arm was a prospective observational study without blinding or randomization. The paper's findings and limits, for the study overall: Within patients, how anatomically similar tissues were was a major factor shaping TCR repertoire composition, regardless of disease or transplant status. In both patients and mice, T cells from blood and spleen covered only a limited part of the TCR repertoire found in tissues. Only a few T cell clones appeared in more than one patient, yet motif-based clustering showed tissue-specific repertoire signatures that were shared between patients. The study did not establish which tissue TCRs were alloreactive or antigen-specific, and some clones may have been host cells that persisted. Sampling depth was acknowledged as a limitation, and the patient cohort was both small and clinically heterogeneous.

The receptor library was made with the immunoSEQ multiplex PCR assay. Adaptive Biotechnologies performed the TCRbeta CDR3 sequencing at survey depth and reported CDR3 sequences, V/J genes, productive frequency and template counts. TCR beta CDR3 regions were amplified from genomic DNA rather than RNA. As for the original processing: Jensen-Shannon divergence served to quantify pairwise repertoire overlap between tissues, with 0 meaning identical and 1 meaning complete divergence. Tissues were clustered by single-linkage agglomerative hierarchical clustering of pairwise JSD values, and the clustering results were displayed as dendrograms. GLIPH2 was run on all patient samples with simulation_depth 1000, kmer_min_depth 3 and cdr3_length_cutoff 8, and groups with more than two unique CDR3s were retained. A standardized tissue-overlap score was generated by extrapolating Jaccard GLIPH-group overlap across patients to a standard repertoire size of 1000 clones. To look at how diversity was associated with clinical or experimental variables, linear mixed-effect models were used, with tissue treated as a fixed effect and individual treated as a random effect. In TCRdb, the immuneACCESS table is reduced to in-frame sequences with V and J assigned. These tables do not hold every clone; where another copy was compared, an unresolved V gene accounts for under half, and the others remain unexplained. From that table come the V and J calls and clone size; the DNA was used to work out D and trimming. In this sample the table shows roughly 8,200 clones, roughly a third of which occur a single time. Around 3% of the sample is taken by the ten largest.

The meaning of the sample's time point label: mouse harvest day 14 after allogeneic transplant. Each mouse graft, delivered by tail vein injection, combined 10^6 splenic CD5+ T cells with 10^7 T-cell-depleted bone marrow cells. Mouse GVHD was modeled in a major MHC-mismatch B6 (H2b) into BALB/c (H2d) model, with tissues profiled at day 7 or 14. On day 7 or 14 post-transplant, mouse tissues and retro-orbital blood were harvested with separate sterile tools for each animal, and livers were flushed before harvest. Before genomic DNA isolation with the DNeasy Blood & Tissue Kit, mouse tissues were minced with razor blades in buffered saline.

This clonotype was obtained from a female BALB/c mouse given C57BL/6 T cells with graft-versus-host disease after an allogeneic hematopoietic cell transplant. Recombination joined TRBV26 with TRBJ2-3; the best D guess is TRBD1, with 6 bases matching. Material: skin. The CDR3 in this case is CASSHRESAETLYF. Partial CDR3 DNA: TGTGCCAGCAGTCACAGGGAAAGTGCAGAAACGCTGTAT.